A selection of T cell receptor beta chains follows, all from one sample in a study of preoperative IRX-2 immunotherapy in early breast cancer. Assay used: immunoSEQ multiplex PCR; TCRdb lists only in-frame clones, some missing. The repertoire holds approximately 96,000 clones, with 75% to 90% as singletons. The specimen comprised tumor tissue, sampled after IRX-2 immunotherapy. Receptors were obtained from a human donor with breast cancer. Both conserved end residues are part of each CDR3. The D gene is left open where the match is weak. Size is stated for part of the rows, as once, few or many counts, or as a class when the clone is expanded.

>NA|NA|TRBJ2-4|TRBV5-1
TGCGCCAGCAGCCCGGAGGCGGGCAAAAACATTCAGTACTTC
CASSPEAGKNIQYF
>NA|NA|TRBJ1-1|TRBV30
TGTGCCTGGAGTGTACGACAGAACACTGAAGCTTTCTTT
CAWSVRQNTEAFF
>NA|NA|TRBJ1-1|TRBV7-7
TGTGCCAGCAGCTTACTGGGGTCGGGGCACACTGAAGCTTTCTTT
CASSLLGSGHTEAFF
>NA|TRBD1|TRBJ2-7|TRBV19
TGTGCCAGTAGTATCTCCGGGACAGGGAGCTACGAGCAGTACTTC
CASSISGTGSYEQYF
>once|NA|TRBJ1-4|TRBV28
TGTGCCAGCAGTCCCCACGTTTGGGAAAATAATGAAAAACTGTTTTTT
CASSPHVWENNEKLFF
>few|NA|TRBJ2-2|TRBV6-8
TGTGCCAGCACCACCAATAGCGGAGCGAACACCGGGGAGCTGTTTTTT
CASTTNSGANTGELFF
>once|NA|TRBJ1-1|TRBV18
TGTGCCAGCTCACCATTGCAGGGGCCGAGCACTGAAGCTTTCTTT
CASSPLQGPSTEAFF
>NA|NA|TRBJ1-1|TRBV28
TGTGCCAGCAGTTATAGGACAGCCCTGAACACTGAAGCTTTCTTT
CASSYRTALNTEAFF
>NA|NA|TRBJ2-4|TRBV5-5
TGTGCCAGCAGCTCCCGACTAGCCAAAAACATTCAGTACTTC
CASSSRLAKNIQYF
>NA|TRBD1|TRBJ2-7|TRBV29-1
TGCAGCGTTGATGCCGGGACAGGGTATTCCATCGAGCAGTACTTC
CSVDAGTGYSIEQYF
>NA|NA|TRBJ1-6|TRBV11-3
TGTGCCAGCAGCCCCAGGGAGACCTATAATTCACCCCTCCACTTT
CASSPRETYNSPLHF
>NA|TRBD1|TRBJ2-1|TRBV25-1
TGTGCCAGCAGTGATTCGACGGACAGGGGGAATAATGAGCAGTTCTTC
CASSDSTDRGNNEQFF
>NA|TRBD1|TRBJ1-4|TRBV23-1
TGCGCCAGCAGCCTCACAGGGGGCGGGCCGGAAAAACTGTTTTTT
CASSLTGGGPEKLFF
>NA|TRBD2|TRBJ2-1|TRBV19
TGTGCCAGTAGTGCCGGACTAGCGGGAGTATTTGAGCAGTTCTTC
CASSAGLAGVFEQFF
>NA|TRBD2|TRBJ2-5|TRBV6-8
TGTGCCAGCAGTGTCCCGTGGGGGACTAGGAGGATGGGAGAGACCCAGTACTTC
CASSVPWGTRRMGETQYF
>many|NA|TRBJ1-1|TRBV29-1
TGCAGCGTTGAGATCGCAGGCGGGAAGAACACTGAAGCTTTCTTT
CSVEIAGGKNTEAFF
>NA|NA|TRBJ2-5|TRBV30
TGTGCCTGGATTCCCCAACAAGAGACCCAGTACTTC
CAWIPQQETQYF
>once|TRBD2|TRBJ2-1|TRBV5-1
TGCGCCAGCAGAAATGGACTAGCGAATTACAATGAGCAGTTCTTC
CASRNGLANYNEQFF
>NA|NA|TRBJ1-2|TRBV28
TGTGCCAGCAGTGTCCTCGACTATGGCTACACCTTC
CASSVLDYGYTF
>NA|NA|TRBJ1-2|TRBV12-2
TGTGCCAGTAGAACCGTGGGGGGGCAAGGCGGCTACACCTTC
CASRTVGGQGGYTF
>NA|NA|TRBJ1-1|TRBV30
TGTGCCTGGAGGGGACAACCAAACACTGAAGCTTTCTTT
CAWRGQPNTEAFF
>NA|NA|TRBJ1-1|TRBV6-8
TGTGCCAGCAGTTACTCGGCCTACACTGAAGCTTTCTTT
CASSYSAYTEAFF
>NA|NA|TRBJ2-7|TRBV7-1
TGTGCCAGCAGCCCCTATTCGGGCCTAACCTACGAGCAGTACTTC
CASSPYSGLTYEQYF
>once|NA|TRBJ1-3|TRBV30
TGTGCCTGCATACAGCGGTCTGGAAACACCATATATTTT
CACIQRSGNTIYF
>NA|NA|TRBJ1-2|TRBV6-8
TGTGCCAGCAGTTACTCGGCATCTGCCTATGGCTACACCTTC
CASSYSASAYGYTF
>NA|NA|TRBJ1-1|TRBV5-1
TGCGCCAGCAGCCTCGAGGTCGGGATGCCGAACACTGAAGCTTTCTTT
CASSLEVGMPNTEAFF
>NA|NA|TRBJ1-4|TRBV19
TGTGCCAGTAGTATAGAAAGATCTCCTAATGAAAAACTGTTTTTT
CASSIERSPNEKLFF
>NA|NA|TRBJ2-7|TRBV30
TGTGCCTGCCGCGGTGGGGCCTACGAGCAGTACTTC
CACRGGAYEQYF
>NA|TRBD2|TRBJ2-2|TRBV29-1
TGCAGCGTCCCTCTAGCGGGAATGGCCGGGGAGCTGTTTTTT
CSVPLAGMAGELFF
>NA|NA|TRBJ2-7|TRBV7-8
TGTGCCAGCAGCTTCCCGGGCTCCTACGAGCAGTACTTC
CASSFPGSYEQYF
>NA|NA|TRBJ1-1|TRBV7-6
TGTGCCAGCAGGATCAGGACAAGAACGAGCACTGAAGCTTTCTTT
CASRIRTRTSTEAFF
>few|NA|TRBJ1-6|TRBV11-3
TGTGCCAGCAGCTTCAGCCTTAGGGATTCACCCCTCCACTTT
CASSFSLRDSPLHF
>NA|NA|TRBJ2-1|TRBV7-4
TGTGCCAGCGAGGGGTCTAGCGACAATGAGCAGTTCTTC
CASEGSSDNEQFF
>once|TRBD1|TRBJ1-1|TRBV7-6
TGTGCCAGCAGCACGGGACAGACTAACACTGAAGCTTTCTTT
CASSTGQTNTEAFF
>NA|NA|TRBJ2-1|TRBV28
TGTGCCAGCAGTTCCGTTTACAATGAGCAGTTCTTC
CASSSVYNEQFF
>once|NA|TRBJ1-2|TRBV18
TGTGCCAGCTCACCGGGAAGAGGGGACGATGGCTACACCTTC
CASSPGRGDDGYTF
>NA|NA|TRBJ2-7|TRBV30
TGTGCCTGGAGAGATCACTACGAGCAGTACTTC
CAWRDHYEQYF
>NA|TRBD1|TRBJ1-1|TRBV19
TGTGCCACAATACCCAGACAGGGAGGAACTGAAGCTTTCTTT
CATIPRQGGTEAFF
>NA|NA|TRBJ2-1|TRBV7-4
TGTGCCAGCAGCCACAGGGTAGGGGATGAGCAGTTCTTC
CASSHRVGDEQFF
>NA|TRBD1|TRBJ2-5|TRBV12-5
TGTGCTAGTGGTTTGGTCGGGACAGGTCAAGAGACCCAGTACTTC
CASGLVGTGQETQYF
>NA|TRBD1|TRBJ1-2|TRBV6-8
TGTGCCAGCAAGGGACAGGCCTCCTCTAACTATGGCTACACCTTC
CASKGQASSNYGYTF
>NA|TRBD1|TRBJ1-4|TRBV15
TGTGCCACCAGCGGGAGGGATCGGACAGGGGATGAAAAACTGTTTTTT
CATSGRDRTGDEKLFF
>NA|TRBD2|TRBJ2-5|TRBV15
TGTGCCACCAGCAGATCACTAGCGACCCAAGAGACCCAGTACTTC
CATSRSLATQETQYF
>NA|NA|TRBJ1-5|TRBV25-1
TGTGCCAGCAGTGAAGAGGGGACTAATCAGCCCCAGCATTTT
CASSEEGTNQPQHF